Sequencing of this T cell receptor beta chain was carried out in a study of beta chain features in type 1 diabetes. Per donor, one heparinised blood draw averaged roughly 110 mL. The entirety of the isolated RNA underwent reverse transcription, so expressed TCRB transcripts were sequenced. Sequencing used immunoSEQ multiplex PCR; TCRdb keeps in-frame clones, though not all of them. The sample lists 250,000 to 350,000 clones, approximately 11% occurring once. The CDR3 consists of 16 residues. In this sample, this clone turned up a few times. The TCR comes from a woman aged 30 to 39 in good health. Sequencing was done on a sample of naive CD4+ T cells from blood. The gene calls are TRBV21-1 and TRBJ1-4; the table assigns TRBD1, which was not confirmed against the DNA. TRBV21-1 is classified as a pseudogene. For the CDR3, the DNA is TGTGCCAGCAGCAAAGTGGGGCGACTCATTGGAGAAAAACTGTTTTTT. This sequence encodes CASSKVGRLIGEKLFF.